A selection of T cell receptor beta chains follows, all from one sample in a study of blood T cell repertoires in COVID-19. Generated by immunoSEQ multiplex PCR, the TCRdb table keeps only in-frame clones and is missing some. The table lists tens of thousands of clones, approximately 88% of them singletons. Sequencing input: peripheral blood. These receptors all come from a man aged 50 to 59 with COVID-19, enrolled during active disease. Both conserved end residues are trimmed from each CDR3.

cdr3_aa: ASSYIGESGANVLT
v_call: TRBV13
j_call: TRBJ2-6

cdr3_aa: ASSPREGITGNTIY
v_call: TRBV5-8
j_call: TRBJ1-3

cdr3_aa: ASRMTGQREPQH
v_call: TRBV7-2
j_call: TRBJ1-5

cdr3_aa: ASNPLGQADQPQH
v_call: TRBV28
j_call: TRBJ1-5

cdr3_aa: ATSRDKRVVAF
v_call: TRBV15
j_call: TRBJ1-1

cdr3_aa: ASSIRTGGSDTQY
v_call: TRBV7-8
j_call: TRBJ2-3

cdr3_aa: ASSPQQGIHEQF
v_call: TRBV18
j_call: TRBJ2-1

cdr3_aa: ASYRQGQGVQY
v_call: TRBV7-2
j_call: TRBJ2-5

cdr3_aa: ASNEGGSSYEQY
v_call: TRBV28
j_call: TRBJ2-7

cdr3_aa: ASSLRQANTGELF
v_call: TRBV7-3
j_call: TRBJ2-2